This entry features one T cell receptor beta chain sequence. The antigen remains unidentified. This entry is derived from a study of cytomegalovirus exposure and HLA in healthy donors. Study-wide context: Inside one of the first data releases sat around 77 million unique TCRs taken from HLA-typed donors.

After removal of 4 bases from V and 0 bases from J, the junction contained 10 bases not matched to a gene. The germline gives CDR1 SGHDT, CDR2 YYEEEE. CDR3 length: 17 amino acids. The PCR ran on 60 Vbeta and 13 Jbeta primers. Clones were read by immunoSEQ multiplex PCR, and TCRdb kept only the in-frame ones, dropping some. The data contain 100,000 or so clones, around 68% of them singletons. Overall study findings and caveats: Some TCR beta chains (roughly 160 of them) were listed as cytomegalovirus-associated. In a later analysis, most CMV-associated TCR beta chains appeared HLA-restricted.

This TCR was sampled from a human donor in good health. The V and J genes are TRBV5-6 and TRBJ2-1; 7 bases fit TRBD2. Sequencing was done on a sample of PBMCs. The CDR3 is CASSDLSSGDSYNEQFF. CDR3 bases: TGTGCCAGCAGCGACCTATCTAGCGGTGACTCCTACAATGAGCAGTTCTTC.